This T cell receptor beta chain was recorded in a study of cytomegalovirus exposure and HLA in healthy donors. Findings and caveats of the study: Evidence from a later analysis indicated that most CMV-associated TCR beta chains looked HLA-restricted. According to a later analysis, donors in an Asian-associated ancestry cluster reportedly had fewer N-insertions than the roughly 640-donor mean.

Donors in the study were healthy people who gave bone marrow. 13 Jbeta primers and 60 Vbeta primers were used for the PCR. Using immunoSEQ multiplex PCR, the repertoire was profiled, and TCRdb retains in-frame clones only, with some absent. The table has over 150,000 clones, roughly three quarters seen once. With respect to this clone: Antigen: not known.

The CDR3 spans 16 residues. V lost 4 bases, J lost 5 bases, and 12 bases stayed unmatched. The germline CDR1 and CDR2 sequences are SGHRS and YFSETQ. The TCR sequence derives from a woman between 50 and 59 years old in good health and CMV-seropositive. This chain joins TRBV5-1 and TRBJ2-5; the match to TRBD1 covers 9 bases. Sequencing input: PBMCs. The CDR3 DNA follows: TGCGCCAGCAGCACGCTTCCGACAGGGGGTGGGGAGACCCAGTACTTC. Translation gives CASSTLPTGGGETQYF.